The 28 T cell receptor beta chains in this list originate from one sample, sequenced in a study of blood T cell repertoires in COVID-19. The repertoire was sequenced with immunoSEQ multiplex PCR; TCRdb's copy has only in-frame clones and lacks some. The table has some 180,000 clones, around 83% seen once. Sequenced input: peripheral blood. These receptors originate from a human donor in a cohort sampled during active COVID-19.

V gene TRBV5-6 combines with J gene TRBJ2-6; D ambiguous. Trimming shortened V by 2 bases and J by 0 bases, and 6 bases separated the two germline ends. This CDR3 has 15 residues. Germline lookup yields CDR1 SGHDT and CDR2 YYEEEE. CDR3 in amino acids: CASSFEVSGANVLTF. CDR3 nucleotide sequence: TGTGCCAGCAGCTTTGAGGTCTCTGGGGCCAACGTCCTGACTTTC.

V and J are TRBV5-8 and TRBJ1-2; 9 bases align to TRBD1. Losses at the gene ends were 4 bases for V and 5 bases for J; bases not matched to a gene: 6. This CDR3 spans 14 amino acids. From germline, CDR1 is SGHTS and CDR2 YDEGEE. This CDR3 reads CASSVTGTGYGYTF. As DNA, the CDR3 is TGTGCCAGCAGCGTTACGGGGACAGGGTATGGCTACACCTTC.

The genes are TRBV5-1 and TRBJ1-4, with 8 bases identical to TRBD1. This CDR3 region has 15 residues. The germline gives CDR1 SGHRS, CDR2 YFSETQ. Trimming took 5 bases from V and 4 from J; bases not matched to a gene: 7. This chain's CDR3 is CASSRGQGGNEKLFF. CDR3 in DNA: TGCGCCAGCAGTCGCGGACAGGGTGGTAATGAAAAACTGTTTTTT.

J is TRBJ2-4 and V is TRBV4-1; D gene unclear. Deletions cut 1 base from V and 0 bases from J, with 10 bases between. The CDR3 runs 16 residues. The germline gives CDR1 MGHRA, CDR2 YSYEKL. CDR3 sequence (DNA): TGCGCCAGCAGCCAAGTTAACTCACTAGCCAAAAACATTCAGTACTTC. Translation: CASSQVNSLAKNIQYF.

This chain uses TRBV7-9 with TRBJ2-3, with no clear D. Germline values: CDR1 SEHNR, CDR2 FQNEAQ (reference sequence). The V end was cut by 5 bases, the J end by 4 bases, with 10 bases between. CDR3 length: 13 residues. CDR3 coding DNA: TGTGCCAGCAGCGACGGTGGGCCAGATACGCAGTATTTT. Translated, it gives CASSDGGPDTQYF. The full variable domain, with the rest looked up from reference TRBV7-9 and TRBJ2-3, is DTGVSQNPRHKITKRGQNVTFRCDPISEHNRLYWYRQTLGQGPEFLTYFQNEAQLEKSRLLSDRFSAERPKGSFSTLEIQRTEQGDSAMYLCASSDGGPDTQYFGPGTRLTVL.

This chain connects TRBV10-1 to TRBJ2-5; 9 nucleotides line up with TRBD2. The ends lost 3 bases at V and 1 base at J; junction bases unmatched: 6. In germline, CDR1 is WNHNN, CDR2 SYGVQD (reference sequence). The CDR3 is made up of 16 amino acids. CDR3 protein: CASSEGLAGSQETQYF. DNA for the CDR3: TGCGCCAGCAGTGAAGGGCTAGCGGGGTCCCAAGAGACCCAGTACTTC.

The CDR3 spells CASSLTGALQPQHF. CDR3 nucleotide sequence: TGTGCCAGCAGCTTGACAGGGGCCCTGCAGCCCCAGCATTTT. This rearrangement joins TRBV11-2 to TRBJ1-5; 8 bases align to TRBD1. CDR3 length: 14 residues. The V gene end was trimmed by 3 bases and the J gene end by 7 bases; junction bases not matched to a gene: 5. CDR1 is SGHAT and CDR2 is FQNNGV in the germline V gene.

The CDR3 coding sequence is TGTGCCAGCAGCTTAGTGGTAACATTGGGCCTCACTGAAGCTTTCTTT. Its translation: CASSLVVTLGLTEAFF. The chain employs TRBV11-2 and TRBJ1-1; no definite D call. The CDR3 has 16 residues. V lost 1 base and J 4 bases, leaving 16 bases between the germline ends. CDR1 is SGHAT and CDR2 is FQNNGV in the germline V gene.

A word on this clone: A junction boundary mismatches the germline segment, possibly from a read error. V is TRBV11-2 and J is TRBJ2-2; tentative D call: TRBD1 (7 bases). Germline CDR1 SGHAT, CDR2 FQNNGV. The CDR3 is 13 amino acids. The CDR3 DNA reads as TGTGCCAGCAGCCGAACAGAGCAGGGGGGGCTGTTTTTT. This gives the protein CASSRTEQGGLFF.

The DNA for the CDR3 is TGTGCCAGCAGCGTGGGACTAGCTGGCTATGAGCAGTACTTC. This codes for CASSVGLAGYEQYF. The chain links TRBV27 to TRBJ2-7; TRBD2 matches 9 bases. The ends lost 6 bases at V and 7 bases at J; junction bases unmatched: 10. Germline V lookup: CDR1 MNHEY, CDR2 SMNVEV (reference sequence). There are 14 residues in the CDR3.

This chain joins TRBV30 and TRBJ1-5; the match to TRBD1 covers 7 bases. From germline, CDR1 is GTSNPN and CDR2 SVGIG (reference sequence). CDR3 length: 12 residues. Germline trimming cut 3 bases from V and 4 bases from J; bases unmatched to any gene: 0. CDR3 nucleotide sequence: TGTGCCTGGAGGACAGGGAATCAGCCCCAGCATTTT. As protein: CAWRTGNQPQHF.

The genes are TRBV5-1 and TRBJ2-1, with 8 positions matching TRBD1. This CDR3 is 14 amino acids long. CDR1 and CDR2 (germline): SGHRS, YFSETQ. V was pared by 6 bases and J by 15 bases, with 17 bases of the junction left unmatched. CDR3 nucleotides: TGCGCCAGCAATGTCGGGGACTCCGGGACAGGACCGTTCTTC. It translates to CASNVGDSGTGPFF.

The genes are TRBV16 and TRBJ2-1; a possible D gene is TRBD2 (6 bases). Germline CDR1 and CDR2: KGHSY and FQNENV. V was cut by 0 bases and J by 7 bases, with 10 bases left in between. The CDR3 runs 14 residues. The CDR3 bases are TGTGCCAGCAGCCAATCGAGGCTAGCGAATGAGCAGTTCTTC. This codes for CASSQSRLANEQFF.

J is TRBJ2-5 and V is TRBV6-6, with D possibly TRBD2 on 5 matching bases. With 7 bases removed from V and 2 bases from J, the gap between germline ends came to 14 bases. Germline V gene sequence: CDR1 MNHNY, CDR2 SVGAGI (reference sequence). This CDR3 region has 14 residues. The CDR3 protein is CASTLYGGQETQYF. Written as DNA, the CDR3 is TGTGCCAGCACCCTATATGGAGGTCAAGAGACCCAGTACTTC.

The chain employs TRBV30 and TRBJ2-2, with a weak D call TRBD2 (6 bases). From germline, CDR1 is GTSNPN and CDR2 SVGIG (reference sequence). V lost 0 bases, J lost 6 bases, and 11 bases lay in between. The CDR3 has 14 residues. Here the CDR3 DNA reads TGTGCCTGGAGTGTAGGGTGGGAGGCCGGGGAGCTGTTTTTT. Encoded protein: CAWSVGWEAGELFF. The complete variable domain, with remaining parts taken from reference TRBV30 and TRBJ2-2, reads SQTIHQWPATLVQPVGSPLSLECTVEGTSNPNLYWYRQAAGRGLQLLFYSVGIGQISSEVPQNLSASRPQDRQFILSSKKLLLSDSGFYLCAWSVGWEAGELFFGEGSRLTVL.

The rearrangement joins TRBV2 to TRBJ2-3; 8 bases match TRBD1. CDR1 is SNHLY, CDR2 FYNNEI, per germline. After removal of 1 base from V and 2 bases from J, the junction contained 2 bases not matched to a gene. The CDR3 contains 15 residues. As DNA, the CDR3 is TGTGCCAGCAGTGAAGGGACAGGGAACACAGATACGCAGTATTTT. This encodes CASSEGTGNTDTQYF.

The chain has TRBV4-1 and TRBJ2-3, with TRBD1 identical over 8 bases. Per the germline V gene, CDR1 is MGHRA and CDR2 is YSYEKL. V shed 2 bases and J 3 bases; nucleotides not matched to a gene: 7. The CDR3 contains 16 residues. The CDR3 DNA reads TGCGCCAGCAGCCAAAGGGAGCGGACAGGGACAGATACGCAGTATTTT. Amino acids: CASSQRERTGTDTQYF.

This clone came up once. The chain has TRBV28 and TRBJ1-5; tentatively, D is TRBD1 (5 bases). Germline assignment: CDR1 MDHEN and CDR2 SYDVKM. V lost 6 bases and J lost 2, with 11 bases in between. This CDR3 is built from 14 residues. The DNA of the CDR3 is TGTGCCAGCAGAAGGGGTTTAGGCAATCAGCCCCAGCATTTT. It specifies CASRRGLGNQPQHF.

The chain uses TRBV19 and TRBJ1-1; 8 bases match TRBD1. V was clipped by 6 bases and J by 2 bases; unmatched bases: 8. Germline V lookup: CDR1 LNHDA, CDR2 SQIVND (reference sequence). This CDR3 has 15 residues. The CDR3 region has the DNA TGTGCCAGTAGAGGGCGGACAGGGCCTAACACTGAAGCTTTCTTT. Its protein product is CASRGRTGPNTEAFF.

The chain carries TRBV3-1 (or the pseudogene TRBV3-2) and TRBJ2-1; a possible D gene is TRBD2 (5 bases). The germline V gene has CDR1 LGHDT and CDR2 YNNKEL (reference sequence). This CDR3 has 16 amino acids. Trimming took off 1 base at V and 0 bases at J, with 10 bases between the two ends. In DNA, the CDR3 is TGTGCCAGCAGCCAAGGACTATCGAGCTCCTACAATGAGCAGTTCTTC. Protein: CASSQGLSSSYNEQFF.

CDR3 coding DNA: TGTGCCAGCAGCCAAAAAGGCTATTGGAGCTCCTACGAGCAGTACTTC. This sequence encodes CASSQKGYWSSYEQYF. The chain links TRBV3-1 (or the pseudogene TRBV3-2) to TRBJ2-7; D remains unclear. CDR3 length equals 16 residues. V was clipped by 2 bases and J by 0 bases, with 14 bases between them. Per the germline V gene, CDR1 is LGHDT and CDR2 is YNNKEL (reference sequence).

The chain combines TRBV28 with TRBJ2-1, with 10 bases identical to TRBD2. The V segment lost 1 base and the J segment 10 bases; nucleotides outside the gene matches: 13. The CDR3 has 17 residues. Germline V gene data show CDR1 as MDHEN and CDR2 as SYDVKM. CDR3 sequence (DNA): TGTGCCAGCAGTTTATCCCCGTGGGTAGCGGGAGGTTTGGAGCAGTTCTTC. It encodes CASSLSPWVAGGLEQFF.

The rearrangement uses TRBV10-2 and TRBJ1-3, with 7 nucleotides matching TRBD1. Germline CDR1 is WSHSY and CDR2 is SAAADI. The CDR3 loop spans 14 amino acids. V dropped 5 bases and J dropped 2; count of bases not matched to a gene: 3. The CDR3 DNA sequence: TGCGCCAGCAGTCTAGGGACAGCTGGAAACACCATATATTTT. It translates to CASSLGTAGNTIYF.

This clone was detected only once. The CDR3 region is CASRVGGRGETQYF. CDR3 coding DNA: TGTGCCAGCAGGGTAGGCGGGAGGGGAGAGACCCAGTACTTC. The chain recombines TRBV27 with TRBJ2-5; 9 nucleotides align to TRBD2. J was trimmed by 4 bases and V by 6 bases; bases with no gene match: 6. Germline CDR1 MNHEY, CDR2 SMNVEV (reference sequence). The CDR3 sequence is 14 residues long.

The V call is TRBV2, the J call TRBJ2-1; 9 bases agree with TRBD2. Germline CDR1 and CDR2: SNHLY and FYNNEI. This CDR3 spans 15 amino acids. The V and J ends lost 5 bases and 4 bases, in that order; junction bases with no gene match: 6. CDR3 in amino acids: CASSFSGRSYNEQFF. The CDR3 DNA reads as TGTGCCAGCAGTTTTAGCGGGAGATCGTACAATGAGCAGTTCTTC.

The genes are TRBV5-8 and TRBJ2-1; a weak D match, TRBD1 (5 bases). V lost 2 bases and J 10 bases, leaving 10 bases between the germline ends. The germline gives CDR1 SGHTS, CDR2 YDEGEE. The CDR3 has 12 amino acids. The CDR3 nucleotides read TGTGCCAGCAGCTTTAGGGGTTGGGAGCAGTTCTTC. Protein: CASSFRGWEQFF.

The chain has TRBV18 and TRBJ1-1, with D tentatively TRBD1 (6 bases). CDR3 length: 15 residues. Per the germline V gene, CDR1 is KGHSH and CDR2 is LQKENI. Trimming took 3 bases from V and 0 from J, leaving 11 bases between them. The CDR3 DNA is TGTGCCAGCTCACCGGTGGGGGGGCTGAACACTGAAGCTTTCTTT. Its protein is CASSPVGGLNTEAFF. Complete variable domain (other parts from reference TRBV18 and TRBJ1-1): NAGVMQNPRHLVRRRGQEARLRCSPMKGHSHVYWYRQLPEEGLKFMVYLQKENIIDESGMPKERFSAEFPKEGPSILRIQQVVRGDSAAYFCASSPVGGLNTEAFFGQGTRLTVV.

The V gene is TRBV5-5, the J gene TRBJ1-5, with D perhaps TRBD1 (5 bases). Between the trimmed V and J ends, which lost 4 bases and 3 bases, there was a span of 8 bases. Germline V CDR1 and CDR2: SGHKS, YYEKEE (reference sequence). This CDR3 comprises 13 residues. The CDR3 sequence is CASSAGHNQPQHF. CDR3 DNA sequence: TGTGCCAGCAGCGCCGGACACAATCAGCCCCAGCATTTT.